The rows below give T cell receptor beta chains drawn from one sample of a study of blood T cells in healthy people across ages. MiXCR, run by TCRdb on the 5' RACE reads, gives a single entry per CDR3 protein. The data contain 800,000 to 900,000 distinct CDR3 sequences, approximately 59% of them singletons. What was sequenced was blood. These receptors were collected from a man aged 25-45 years in good health. CDR3s include the opening cysteine and the closing phenylalanine or tryptophan. The order of the fields is CDR3 length, V gene, D gene, J gene, clone size, CDR3 DNA, CDR3 protein. The D gene is left open where the match is weak. Not all rows give a size; the values are once, few, many and, for expanded clones, a class.

length: 14
V: TRBV7-9
D: .
J: TRBJ2-1
size: .
DNA: TGTGCCAGCAGCTATAGCGTCGTATACAATGAGCAGTTCTTC
CDR3: CASSYSVVYNEQFF

length: 14
V: TRBV29-1
D: .
J: TRBJ1-4
size: .
DNA: TGCAGCACCCGGGACGCCTCAACTAATGAAAAACTGTTTTTT
CDR3: CSTRDASTNEKLFF

length: 14
V: TRBV6-4
D: .
J: TRBJ1-2
size: .
DNA: TGTGCCAGCAGTGACTCTGGGGGGGCCAATGGCTACACCTTC
CDR3: CASSDSGGANGYTF

length: 15
V: TRBV4-2
D: .
J: TRBJ2-7
size: .
DNA: TGTGCCAGCAGCCAAGATGTCGGCAGGGAGCACGAGCAGTACTTC
CDR3: CASSQDVGREHEQYF

length: 15
V: TRBV5-1
D: .
J: TRBJ2-7
size: .
DNA: TGCGCCAGCATGAGGGGGAGGGGGGGCCGCTACGAGCAGTACTTC
CDR3: CASMRGRGGRYEQYF

length: 14
V: TRBV10-3
D: TRBD1
J: TRBJ2-7
size: .
DNA: TGTGCCATCAGTACGACAGGGGTTGGGTACGAGCAGTACTTC
CDR3: CAISTTGVGYEQYF

length: 12
V: TRBV28
D: .
J: TRBJ1-2
size: .
DNA: TGTGCCAGCAGCCCCTTGCCCGCTGGCTACACCTTC
CDR3: CASSPLPAGYTF

length: 13
V: TRBV28
D: .
J: TRBJ1-2
size: .
DNA: TGTGCCAGCACCCTAAGGGCCTCGGCTGACTACACCTTC
CDR3: CASTLRASADYTF

length: 16
V: TRBV12-3/TRBV12-4
D: TRBD1
J: TRBJ1-5
size: .
DNA: TGTGCCAGCAGTTCACAACTCCGGGACAGGGGTCAGCCCCAGCATTTT
CDR3: CASSSQLRDRGQPQHF

length: 13
V: TRBV20-1
D: .
J: TRBJ2-1
size: many
DNA: TGCAGTGATAAAGGACTGGGGTACAATGAGCAGTTCTTC
CDR3: CSDKGLGYNEQFF

length: 14
V: TRBV20-1
D: .
J: TRBJ2-7
size: .
DNA: TGCAGTGCTGCGAGAGGAGCAATTTCCTACGAGCAGTACTTC
CDR3: CSAARGAISYEQYF

length: 11
V: TRBV7-2
D: .
J: TRBJ2-3
size: .
DNA: TGTGCCAGCAGCTTATCTCAGCCGCAGTATTTT
CDR3: CASSLSQPQYF

length: 15
V: TRBV12-3/TRBV12-4
D: TRBD1
J: TRBJ2-7
size: few
DNA: TGTGCCAGCAGTCCCGGGACAGGGGTGACGCACGAGCAGTACTTC
CDR3: CASSPGTGVTHEQYF

length: 14
V: TRBV28
D: .
J: TRBJ2-7
size: few
DNA: TGTGCCAGCAGTTTATTTGGGATCGCCTACGAGCAGTACTTC
CDR3: CASSLFGIAYEQYF

length: 15
V: TRBV4-3
D: TRBD1
J: TRBJ1-4
size: .
DNA: TGCGCCAGCAGCCAAGATAAGGGACAGGGGGAAAAACTGTTTTTT
CDR3: CASSQDKGQGEKLFF

length: 14
V: TRBV20-1
D: .
J: TRBJ1-5
size: .
DNA: TGCAGTGCTAGAGATCGGACTGGGGGGGGGCCCCAGCATTTT
CDR3: CSARDRTGGGPQHF

length: 13
V: TRBV7-9
D: .
J: TRBJ1-2
size: .
DNA: TGTGCCAGCAGATGTATGGGCAGCTATGGCTACACCTTC
CDR3: CASRCMGSYGYTF

length: 14
V: TRBV20-1
D: TRBD2
J: TRBJ2-1
size: .
DNA: TGCAGTGCTAGCCGGGGGGACCTATACAATGAGCAGTTCTTC
CDR3: CSASRGDLYNEQFF

length: 13
V: TRBV9
D: .
J: TRBJ2-3
size: .
DNA: TGTGCCAGCGTCCCCCAGGGCACAGATACGCAGTATTTT
CDR3: CASVPQGTDTQYF

length: 13
V: TRBV28
D: .
J: TRBJ2-5
size: .
DNA: TGTGCCAGCAGTTTACCAGGTTTAGGGACCCAGTACTTC
CDR3: CASSLPGLGTQYF

length: 14
V: TRBV20-1
D: .
J: TRBJ1-5
size: .
DNA: TGCAGTGCTCTTGGACGGAACAGCAATCAGCCCCAGCATTTT
CDR3: CSALGRNSNQPQHF

length: 13
V: TRBV28
D: .
J: TRBJ2-1
size: .
DNA: TGTGCCAGCAGTAGGAGCTTCTACAATGAGCAGTTCTTC
CDR3: CASSRSFYNEQFF

length: 16
V: TRBV14
D: .
J: TRBJ2-5
size: .
DNA: TGTGCCAGCAGCCAAGTGGGCACTCCTTCCCAAGAGACCCAGTACTTC
CDR3: CASSQVGTPSQETQYF

length: 15
V: TRBV24-1
D: .
J: TRBJ2-5
size: .
DNA: TGTGCCACCAGTGATTCCCGGCTCGCGCAAGAGACCCAGTACTTC
CDR3: CATSDSRLAQETQYF

length: 15
V: TRBV21-1
D: .
J: TRBJ2-3
size: .
DNA: TGTGCCAGCAAAAAGGGGGGTTCTAGCACAGATACGCAGTATTTT
CDR3: CASKKGGSSTDTQYF

length: 15
V: TRBV3-1
D: TRBD1
J: TRBJ1-5
size: .
DNA: TGTGCCAGCAGCCAAGAATCAGGGGGCTTTCAGCCCCAGCATTTT
CDR3: CASSQESGGFQPQHF

length: 17
V: TRBV7-2
D: TRBD2
J: TRBJ2-3
size: .
DNA: TGTGCCAGCAGCTTAGGGGCGAATGGGGGGGTGATCGATACGCAGTATTTT
CDR3: CASSLGANGGVIDTQYF

length: 12
V: TRBV28
D: .
J: TRBJ2-7
size: .
DNA: TGTGCCAGCAGTGAGACCATCTACGAGCAGTACTTC
CDR3: CASSETIYEQYF

length: 11
V: TRBV27
D: .
J: TRBJ2-1
size: .
DNA: TGTGCCAGCAGTCAATCTCATGAGCAGTTCTTC
CDR3: CASSQSHEQFF

length: 13
V: TRBV6-5
D: TRBD1
J: TRBJ1-2
size: .
DNA: TGTGCCAGCAGTCAAACAGGGGGGTATGGCTACACCTTC
CDR3: CASSQTGGYGYTF

length: 15
V: TRBV12-3/TRBV12-4
D: TRBD2
J: TRBJ2-1
size: .
DNA: TGTGCCAGCAGTACGCGGGGGGCCAGACTAGGGGAGCAGTTCTTC
CDR3: CASSTRGARLGEQFF

length: 17
V: TRBV4-3
D: TRBD2
J: TRBJ2-1
size: .
DNA: TGCGCCAGCAGCCAGGGGGTAGCGGGGGCCCCATACAATGAGCAGTTCTTC
CDR3: CASSQGVAGAPYNEQFF

length: 13
V: TRBV6-2/TRBV6-3
D: TRBD2
J: TRBJ2-7
size: many
DNA: TGTGCCAGCAGGCGGGGGACCGTCTACGAGCAGTACTTC
CDR3: CASRRGTVYEQYF

length: 15
V: TRBV2
D: TRBD1
J: TRBJ2-5
size: once
DNA: TGTGCCAGCAGTCAACCGGGACAGTCTGGAGAGACCCAGTACTTC
CDR3: CASSQPGQSGETQYF

length: 15
V: TRBV12-3/TRBV12-4
D: TRBD1
J: TRBJ2-1
size: few
DNA: TGTGCCAGCAACACCGTGTGGACAGGGGACAATGAGCAGTTCTTC
CDR3: CASNTVWTGDNEQFF

length: 15
V: TRBV27
D: .
J: TRBJ1-2
size: .
DNA: TGTGCCAGCAGTTTATCCCTACAGAGTAACTATGGCTACACCTTC
CDR3: CASSLSLQSNYGYTF

length: 18
V: TRBV7-9
D: .
J: TRBJ1-2
size: .
DNA: TGTGCCAGCAGCTTTGGGGGGAGTAGCCTCGCGGGGAGGTATGGCTACACCTTC
CDR3: CASSFGGSSLAGRYGYTF

length: 12
V: TRBV9
D: .
J: TRBJ2-4
size: .
DNA: TGTGCCAGCAGCGGCCAGGGGAGGGAGCAGTACTTC
CDR3: CASSGQGREQYF

length: 15
V: TRBV6-2/TRBV6-3
D: .
J: TRBJ1-1
size: .
DNA: TGTGCCAGCAGTGCCGACCTTCTTAAGAACACTGAAGCTTTCTTT
CDR3: CASSADLLKNTEAFF

length: 16
V: TRBV4-3
D: TRBD1
J: TRBJ1-2
size: few
DNA: TGCGCCAGCAGCCAAAACCGGGACAGGGGGCTTTCTGGCTACACCTTC
CDR3: CASSQNRDRGLSGYTF

length: 16
V: TRBV9
D: TRBD1
J: TRBJ2-2
size: .
DNA: TGTGCCAGCAGCGCACGACAGGGGGCGAACACCGGGGAGCTGTTTTTT
CDR3: CASSARQGANTGELFF

length: 17
V: TRBV9
D: TRBD2
J: TRBJ2-7
size: .
DNA: TGTGCCAGCAGCGCCCCGTTGGGGGGGGGAGTCAACAATGAGCAGTACTTC
CDR3: CASSAPLGGGVNNEQYF

length: 14
V: TRBV28
D: TRBD1
J: TRBJ2-7
size: few
DNA: TGTGCCAGCACCCTGGGACAGGGGTTGGATGAGCAGTACTTC
CDR3: CASTLGQGLDEQYF

length: 14
V: TRBV6-1
D: .
J: TRBJ2-1
size: .
DNA: TGTGCCAGCAGTGCTGGCAGGTCGGGCTATGAGCAGTTCTTC
CDR3: CASSAGRSGYEQFF

length: 14
V: TRBV7-2
D: .
J: TRBJ2-1
size: .
DNA: TGTGCCAGCAGCTTAACGAGGGGCGGAGGTGAGCAGTTCTTC
CDR3: CASSLTRGGGEQFF

length: 18
V: TRBV7-6
D: TRBD2
J: TRBJ2-7
size: .
DNA: TGTGCCAGCAGCCGACTAGCGGGGCTCAACAACCCCTCCTACGAGCAGTACTTC
CDR3: CASSRLAGLNNPSYEQYF

length: 13
V: TRBV2
D: .
J: TRBJ2-7
size: .
DNA: TGTGCCAGCAAGGAGACATCATCCTACGGGCAGTACTTC
CDR3: CASKETSSYGQYF

length: 13
V: TRBV28
D: TRBD2
J: TRBJ2-5
size: .
DNA: TGTGCCAGCAGTCGCTCGGGGGGAGAGACCCAGAACTTC
CDR3: CASSRSGGETQNF

length: 15
V: TRBV20-1
D: .
J: TRBJ1-6
size: once
DNA: TGCAGTGCTAGGAGCGCGGGCTTAGGGGTGTCACCCCTCCACTTT
CDR3: CSARSAGLGVSPLHF

length: 14
V: TRBV4-2
D: .
J: TRBJ2-3
size: many
DNA: TGTGCCAGCAGCCAAGTCTTGGCGACCGGAACGCAGTATTTT
CDR3: CASSQVLATGTQYF